This T cell receptor (beta chain) was identified in a study of Ad26.COV2.S vaccination and SARS-CoV-2 variants. Study-wide background: Donor got 5x10^10 or 1x10^11 viral particles of Ad26.COV2.S. Study-level results: Placebo recipients had lower spike-specific TCR breadth than vaccine recipients.

Clones were read by immunoSEQ multiplex PCR, and TCRdb kept only the in-frame ones, dropping some. The top ten hold 7% to 9.5% of the sample, which has about 400,000 clones, 83% seen once. About this clone itself: Its matching antigen is unknown.

Indicated treatment: some 19 received Ad26.COV2.S at low or high dose, single or two shots; roughly 5 received placebo; per-sample allocation not given. Day 63 following the first vaccine or placebo injection was when the samples were taken. An adult donor aged 18-55 years was enrolled in Boston. The CDR3 has 13 amino acids. The germline V gene has CDR1 LGHNA and CDR2 YNFKEQ. V was clipped by 3 bases and J by 1 base, with 3 bases between them. The chain links TRBV4-2 to TRBJ2-2; D is ambiguous. The material sequenced was peripheral blood, taken in a trial of Ad26.COV2.S vaccine versus placebo. The clonotype originates from a person aged 18-65 years who received the Ad26.COV2.S COVID-19 vaccine or a placebo. The DNA for the CDR3 is TGTGCCAGCAGCCACGAGAACACCGGGGAGCTGTTTTTT. Residues: CASSHENTGELFF.